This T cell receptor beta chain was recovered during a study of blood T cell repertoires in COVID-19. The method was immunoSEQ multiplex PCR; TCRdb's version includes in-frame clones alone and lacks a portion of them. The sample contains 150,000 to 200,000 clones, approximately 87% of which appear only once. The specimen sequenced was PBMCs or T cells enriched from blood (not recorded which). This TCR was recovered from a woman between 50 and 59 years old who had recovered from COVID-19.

The CDR3 nucleotides read TGTGCCAGTAGTTGGGACAGGGGAAACACTGAAGCTTTCTTT. It encodes CASSWDRGNTEAFF. The chain employs TRBV19 and TRBJ1-1; 10 bases line up with TRBD1. The CDR3 consists of 14 residues. Unmatched junction bases numbered 2, after V lost 5 bases and J lost 2 bases. Germline loops: CDR1 LNHDA, CDR2 SQIVND (reference sequence).